This entry concerns a single TCR beta chain. The CDR3 spans 12 residues. V lost 5 bases to trimming and J lost 2 bases, with 6 bases between them. CDR1 and CDR2 from the germline V gene are SGHRS and YFSETQ. These data originate in a study of T cell responses to AZD1222 COVID-19 vaccine. TCRdb keeps only in-frame clones here, not all; method: immunoSEQ multiplex PCR. The sample has 110,000 to 150,000 clones, 93% seen once. The V call is TRBV5-1, the J call TRBJ2-3, with D unresolved. The clonotype was recovered from an adult in good health. The material was peripheral blood, obtained on day 0 of AZD1222 vaccination. CDR3 residues: CASSRNTDTQYF. The CDR3, as DNA: TGCGCCAGCAGTCGGAACACAGATACGCAGTATTTT.